The rows below give T cell receptor beta chains drawn from one sample of a study of spatial heterogeneity in lung cancer. Using its own MiXCR run on the 5' RACE reads, TCRdb lists one record per CDR3 protein. The sample has some 21,000 distinct CDR3 sequences, less than 3.5% seen once. Sample: PBMCs, taken at surgery. The receptors were gathered from a female donor with early-stage non-small cell lung cancer. Each CDR3 is given with its conserved first and last residue. A D gene is named only where the DNA matches it firmly. Only some rows state a clone size, as once, few, many or a class for expanded clones.

J: TRBJ2-7
D: TRBD2
size: many
V: TRBV6-6
DNA: TGTGCCAGCAGTTACGGGGGCGGGAGGGCTGCCGAGCAGTACTTC
CDR3: CASSYGGGRAAEQYF

J: TRBJ2-5
D: TRBD2
size: many
V: TRBV5-1
DNA: TGCGCCAGCAGCTTCGCTAGCGGGGTAGAGACCCAGTACTTC
CDR3: CASSFASGVETQYF

J: TRBJ2-1
D: TRBD2
size: many
V: TRBV20-1
DNA: TGCAGTGCTAGCGGGCGGGAGGGCCTGGGCAATGAGCAGTTCTTC
CDR3: CSASGREGLGNEQFF

J: TRBJ2-1
D: NA
size: many
V: TRBV7-9
DNA: TGTGCCAGCAGCCTAGGCAGGGATTTAAATGAGCAGTTCTTC
CDR3: CASSLGRDLNEQFF

J: TRBJ2-6
D: NA
size: many
V: TRBV7-6
DNA: TGTGCCAGCAGCTTAGTTGGAGGGTTGTGGTCCGGGGCCAACGTCCTGACTTTC
CDR3: CASSLVGGLWSGANVLTF

J: TRBJ2-3
D: TRBD2
size: many
V: TRBV7-7
DNA: TGTGCCAGCAGCTCAGGACTAGGGAGCACAGATACGCAGTATTTT
CDR3: CASSSGLGSTDTQYF

J: TRBJ1-5
D: TRBD1
size: NA
V: TRBV5-5
DNA: TGTGCCAGCAGCTTAAAGGGGGCTAGCAATCAGCCCCAGCATTTT
CDR3: CASSLKGASNQPQHF

J: TRBJ1-2
D: NA
size: many
V: TRBV5-1
DNA: TGCGCCAGCAGCTTGGAAGGGAACTATGGCTACACCTTC
CDR3: CASSLEGNYGYTF

J: TRBJ2-1
D: NA
size: many
V: TRBV10-2
DNA: TGCGCCAGCAGTGAGTCGTTGAGCCTCTCCTACAATGAGCAGTTCTTC
CDR3: CASSESLSLSYNEQFF

J: TRBJ2-1
D: NA
size: many
V: TRBV5-1
DNA: TGCGCCAGCAACCAAGGGCTAAGCTCCTACAATGAGCAGTTCTTC
CDR3: CASNQGLSSYNEQFF

J: TRBJ2-3
D: NA
size: many
V: TRBV5-1
DNA: TGCGCCAGCAGCTTGGACGGAGGGGGAGATACGCAGTATTTT
CDR3: CASSLDGGGDTQYF